The TCR beta chain described here comes from a study of T cell responses to AZD1222 COVID-19 vaccine. Study-level findings and limits: Baseline seropositivity characterized only a handful of AZD1222 recipients. Two doses of AZD1222 preceded a rise in Spike-specific TCR breadth and depth.

This table comes from immunoSEQ multiplex PCR, and its TCRdb copy is limited to in-frame clones, with some not included. The sample contains 150,000 to 200,000 clones, approximately 94% of which appear only once. Trimming stripped 1 base from V and 4 bases from J, with 12 bases between. The CDR3 sequence is 15 residues long. Per the germline V gene, CDR1 is SGHVS and CDR2 is FQNEAQ. Notes on this clone: Its antigen is undetermined.

The rearrangement links TRBV7-8 to TRBJ2-3; D uncertain. This sequence was found in an adult who received the AZD1222 COVID-19 vaccine. The material was peripheral blood, obtained 28 days after the second AZD1222 dose. The CDR3 DNA follows: TGTGCCAGCAGCTTAGACGGATTGAACGCAGATACGCAGTATTTT. Its translation: CASSLDGLNADTQYF.